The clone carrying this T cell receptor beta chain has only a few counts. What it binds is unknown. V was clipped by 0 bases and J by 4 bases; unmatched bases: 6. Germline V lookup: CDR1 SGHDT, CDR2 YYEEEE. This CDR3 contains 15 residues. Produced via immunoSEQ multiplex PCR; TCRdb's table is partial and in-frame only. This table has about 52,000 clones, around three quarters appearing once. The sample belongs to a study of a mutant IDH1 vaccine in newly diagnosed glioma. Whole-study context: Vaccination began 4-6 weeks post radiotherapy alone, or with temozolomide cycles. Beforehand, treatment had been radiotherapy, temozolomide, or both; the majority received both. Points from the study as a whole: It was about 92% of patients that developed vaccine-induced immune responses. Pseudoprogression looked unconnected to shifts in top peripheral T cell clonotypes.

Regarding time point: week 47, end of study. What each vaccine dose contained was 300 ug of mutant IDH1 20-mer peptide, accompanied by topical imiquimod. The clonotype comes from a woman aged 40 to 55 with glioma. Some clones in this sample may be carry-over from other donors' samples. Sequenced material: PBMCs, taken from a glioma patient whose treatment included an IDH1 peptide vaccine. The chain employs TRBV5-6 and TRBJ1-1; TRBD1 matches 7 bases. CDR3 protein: CASSLAGRGGTEAFF. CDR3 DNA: TGTGCCAGCAGCTTGGCCGGCAGGGGGGGCACTGAAGCTTTCTTT.